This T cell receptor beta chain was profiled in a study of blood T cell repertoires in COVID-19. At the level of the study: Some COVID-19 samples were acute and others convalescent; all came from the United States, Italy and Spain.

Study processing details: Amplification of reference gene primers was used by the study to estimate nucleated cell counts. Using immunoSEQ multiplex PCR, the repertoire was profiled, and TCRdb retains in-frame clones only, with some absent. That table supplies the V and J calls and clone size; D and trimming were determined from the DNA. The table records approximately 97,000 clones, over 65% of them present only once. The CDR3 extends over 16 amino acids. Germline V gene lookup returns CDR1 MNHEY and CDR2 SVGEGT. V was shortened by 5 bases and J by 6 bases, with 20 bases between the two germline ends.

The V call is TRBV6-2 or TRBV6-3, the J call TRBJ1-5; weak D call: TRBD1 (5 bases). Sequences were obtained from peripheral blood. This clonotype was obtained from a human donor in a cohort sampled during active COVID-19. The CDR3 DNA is TGTGCCAGCAGTCCCACACGTAGGGGCTGGGGTCAGCCCCAGCATTTT. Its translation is CASSPTRRGWGQPQHF.